This TCR beta chain originates from a study of cytomegalovirus exposure and HLA in healthy donors. Overall study context: One earlier analysis, a look at about 179 million T cells, found 100 million to 130 million unique TCR beta sequences.

Study-wide points: TCR beta chains associated with HLA were, in a later analysis, more clonally expanded than equally common others. Later analysis associated a missense DCLRE1C variant with TCR beta V- and J-gene trimming.

The study ran its PCR with 60 Vbeta and 13 Jbeta primers. Per the study methods: The authors later counted roughly 76 million unique TCR beta chains, some 9.9 million of them shared. Clones were sequenced by immunoSEQ multiplex PCR, and TCRdb holds only the in-frame ones, with some missing. V, J and clone size derive from that table, while D and trimming were established from the DNA sequence. The table has under 55,000 clones, over 70% seen once. Germline lookup yields CDR1 SGHRS and CDR2 YFSETQ. The CDR3 consists of 14 residues. The V and J ends lost 2 bases and 3 bases respectively, with 11 bases between them. A remark on this clone: The target antigen is unknown.

This sequence joins TRBV5-1 and TRBJ1-1; the D is unclear. The sequence was obtained from a young man in good health and CMV-seropositive. The sample was PBMCs. The CDR3 loop is CASSFANGDTEAFF. The CDR3 DNA reads TGCGCCAGCAGCTTCGCTAATGGAGACACTGAAGCTTTCTTT.